This note documents a single T cell receptor beta chain sequence. Its antigen is unidentified. This record comes from a study of cytomegalovirus exposure and HLA in healthy donors. Amplification used 60 Vbeta primers and 13 Jbeta primers. Produced via immunoSEQ multiplex PCR; TCRdb's table is partial and in-frame only. The table includes some 110,000 clones, about three quarters detected once. Germline CDR1 and CDR2: SEHNR and FQNEAQ (reference sequence). The CDR3 runs 16 residues. Trimming shortened V by 2 bases and J by 4 bases, and 17 bases separated the two germline ends. Study observations and caveats: Most of the TCR beta V segments (in an earlier analysis) were productive either about 90% or about 30% of the time.

The chain joins TRBV7-9 to TRBJ1-1; D call uncertain. Sequencing was done on a sample of PBMCs. This clonotype originated in a middle-aged woman in good health and CMV-seropositive. In nucleotides, the CDR3 is TGTGCCAGCAGCTTATCAGACCGGGGAGGAGGCACTGAAGCTTTCTTT. Translation: CASSLSDRGGGTEAFF. The full variable domain, its missing parts supplied by reference TRBV7-9 and TRBJ1-1, is DTGVSQNPRHKITKRGQNVTFRCDPISEHNRLYWYRQTLGQGPEFLTYFQNEAQLEKSRLLSDRFSAERPKGSFSTLEIQRTEQGDSAMYLCASSLSDRGGGTEAFFGQGTRLTVV.